These 14 T cell receptor beta chains were all obtained from the same sample, sequenced in a study of identical twins. TCRdb redid the calling of the 5' RACE reads with MiXCR, one entry per CDR3 protein. This sample has about 720,000 distinct CDR3 sequences, with approximately 18% found just once. The same specimen was also included in a second study, on T cells expressing NK-cell markers.

Input material: PBMCs. The receptors derive from a woman in her late teens or twenties in good health.

This clonotype was found a few times. The gene calls are TRBV14 and TRBJ2-5; D is possibly TRBD1 or TRBD2 (5 bases each). Trimming removed 0 bases from V and 5 bases from J, with 13 bases in between. This CDR3 contains 15 residues. CDR1 and CDR2 (germline): SGHDN, FVKESK. The DNA for the CDR3 is TGTGCCAGCAGCCAAGAGACGGGCTGGGGGGAGACCCAGTACTTC. Its translation: CASSQETGWGETQYF.

The rearrangement uses TRBV20-1 and TRBJ2-7; the D call may be TRBD1 or TRBD2 (5 bases each). This CDR3 has 13 amino acids. V gave up 4 bases and J gave up 2 bases, with 12 bases separating them. In germline, CDR1 is DFQATT, CDR2 SNEGSKA (reference sequence). The chain's CDR3 is CSAMWDGTYEQYF. DNA for the CDR3: TGCAGTGCTATGTGGGACGGAACCTACGAGCAGTACTTC.

The table lists this clonotype with a few counts. The V and J genes are TRBV20-1 and TRBJ1-2, with a possible D match to TRBD1 (5 bases). This CDR3 has 11 amino acids. Germline V gives CDR1 DFQATT, CDR2 SNEGSKA (reference sequence). The germline V and J ends were trimmed by 8 bases and 3 bases, with 10 bases remaining between them. CDR3 amino acids: CSSGGDYGYTF. The CDR3, as DNA: TGCAGTTCGGGGGGAGACTATGGCTACACCTTC.

The CDR3 DNA is TGTGCCAGCGTGCAGGGGGGCCTCGGTGGCTACACCTTC. As protein: CASVQGGLGGYTF. V gene TRBV3-1 combines with J gene TRBJ1-2; 7 nucleotides match TRBD1. This CDR3 is built from 13 residues. V lost 8 bases to trimming and J lost 7 bases; unmatched junction nucleotides: 10. Germline values: CDR1 LGHDT, CDR2 YNNKEL (reference sequence).

The CDR3 sequence is CASSGYRGREDEQFF. CDR3 in DNA: TGTGCCAGCAGTGGCTACAGGGGGCGCGAGGATGAGCAGTTCTTC. The chain couples TRBV27 to TRBJ2-1, with 9 bases aligning to TRBD1. The CDR3 has 15 amino acids. V lost 5 bases and J lost 8; bases outside the gene matches: 10. Germline CDR1 and CDR2: MNHEY and SMNVEV (reference sequence).

The rearrangement links TRBV29-1 to TRBJ2-1; D may be TRBD1 or TRBD2 (5 bases each). Germline lookup yields CDR1 SQVTM and CDR2 ANQGSEA. This CDR3 region has 15 residues. The germline V and J ends were trimmed by 4 bases and 0 bases, with 13 bases remaining between them. The CDR3 DNA reads as TGCAGCGTTGGTGGGGGATCTGCCTCCTACAATGAGCAGTTCTTC. Protein: CSVGGGSASYNEQFF.

This clonotype was recorded a few times. The chain recombines TRBV20-1 with TRBJ1-2; D unclear. Trimming stripped 2 bases from V and 4 bases from J, with 8 bases between. This CDR3 is 12 amino acids long. Germline values: CDR1 DFQATT, CDR2 SNEGSKA (reference sequence). The CDR3 DNA reads as TGCAGTGCTAGAAGAACCCTCTATGGCTACACCTTC. Its protein product is CSARRTLYGYTF.

This clonotype was counted at least ten times. The chain joins TRBV12-3 or TRBV12-4 to TRBJ1-2; 8 positions agree with TRBD1. Trimming at V came to 5 bases and at J to 4 bases, leaving 6 bases not matched to a gene. This CDR3 contains 14 residues. The CDR3 nucleotides are TGTGCCAGCAGTCATAACAGGGGGATCTATGGCTACACCTTC. This encodes CASSHNRGIYGYTF.

The sample holds a few counts of this clonotype. This chain links TRBV2 with TRBJ2-1, with D possibly matching TRBD2 (8 bases). Germline V gene data show CDR1 as SNHLY and CDR2 as FYNNEI. The V end was cut by 11 bases, the J end by 8 bases, with 22 bases between. CDR3 length: 14 amino acids. The CDR3 loop reads CAFQGGLGPDEQFF. For the CDR3, the DNA is TGTGCCTTCCAGGGGGGACTAGGCCCCGATGAGCAGTTCTTC.

The genes are TRBV6-2 or TRBV6-3 and TRBJ2-7; possible D gene TRBD2, 5 bases. The CDR3 totals 14 residues. Germline V gene sequence: CDR1 MNHEY, CDR2 SVGEGT. V gave up 6 bases and J gave up 5 bases, with 17 bases separating them. The chain's CDR3 is CASSTAGGSDEQYF. In nucleotides, the CDR3 is TGTGCCAGCAGCACCGCAGGAGGTTCCGACGAGCAGTACTTC.

This clonotype was detected only a few times. This chain connects TRBV14 to TRBJ2-7; D is unclear. Germline V gives CDR1 SGHDN, CDR2 FVKESK. There are 14 residues in the CDR3. Trimming pared 1 base from V and 2 bases from J, leaving 9 bases between. As DNA, the CDR3 is TGTGCCAGCAGCCAAGCCAGGCTTCCCTACGAGCAGTACTTC. Amino acids: CASSQARLPYEQYF.

A few counts support this clonotype. The J gene is TRBJ2-1, the V gene TRBV7-9; D is perhaps TRBD2 (6 bases). V lost 3 bases, J lost 2 bases, and 8 bases lay in between. CDR1 and CDR2 from the germline V gene are SEHNR and FQNEAQ (reference sequence). There are 14 residues in the CDR3. CDR3 sequence (DNA): TGTGCCAGCAGCTTGACGGGGGCCTACAATGAGCAGTTCTTC. Protein product: CASSLTGAYNEQFF.

This clonotype was seen a handful of times. The V gene is TRBV12-3 or TRBV12-4, the J gene TRBJ2-1, with 13 nucleotides matching TRBD2. CDR3 size: 17 residues. Losses at the gene ends were 5 bases for V and 4 bases for J; bases not matched to a gene: 8. CDR3 loop: CASSPWTSGSSYNEQFF. The CDR3 coding sequence is TGTGCCAGCAGTCCATGGACTAGCGGGAGTAGTTACAATGAGCAGTTCTTC.

This clonotype came up a few times. This chain uses TRBV11-2 with TRBJ2-1; TRBD2 aligns across 9 bases. Per the germline V gene, CDR1 is SGHAT and CDR2 is FQNNGV. CDR3 size: 15 residues. V shed 1 base, J shed 8 bases, and the junction held 6 bases outside the gene matches. The CDR3 reads CASSLGGLASYEQFF. The CDR3, as DNA: TGTGCCAGCAGCTTAGGGGGACTAGCTTCGTATGAGCAGTTCTTC.